This T cell receptor beta chain was obtained from a study of cytomegalovirus exposure and HLA in healthy donors. The PCR was carried out with 60 Vbeta primers and 13 Jbeta primers. Generated by immunoSEQ multiplex PCR, the TCRdb table keeps only in-frame clones and is missing some. The sample includes approximately 50,000 clones. The J segment lost 6 bases and the V segment lost 2 bases, leaving 3 bases of the junction unmatched. Germline-derived CDR1 and CDR2 are SGHVS and FQNEAQ. The CDR3 length is 15 residues. Concerning this clone itself: Antigen unknown.

Whole-study results and caveats: Researchers reported in a later analysis that common viral pathogens appeared linked to several top clusters. Around 160 TCR beta chains were listed as cytomegalovirus-associated.

The receptor was derived from a male donor in good health and CMV-seropositive. J is TRBJ2-7 and V is TRBV7-8; TRBD2 matches at 14 bases. Sequencing was performed on PBMCs. Written as DNA, the CDR3 is TGTGCCAGCAGCTTAAGAGGACTAGCGGGGGGCGAGCAGTACTTC. This sequence encodes CASSLRGLAGGEQYF.